This T cell receptor (beta chain) stems from a study of T cell repertoires in cytomegalovirus infection. Overall study: A matching HLA type, together with CMV infection, was signaled by public TCR beta signatures. Study-level points and caveats: Frequencies of public TCR beta families were cumulated, and this identified carriers of CMV plus the relevant HLA. HLA-C-restricted TCR beta clonotypes specific for CMV led the ex vivo response.

This clonotype was recorded a few times. The antigen is not known. This CDR3 is built from 14 residues. Germline-derived CDR1 and CDR2 are MNHEY and SVGAGI. V lost 2 bases and J lost 4; bases outside the gene matches: 4. TCRdb called the reads again in MiXCR, with one record for every CDR3 protein. This sample yields around 440,000 distinct CDR3 sequences, of which roughly 10% are seen a single time; roughly 10% belongs to the top ten. The gene calls are TRBV6-5 and TRBJ1-1; TRBD1 agrees at 7 bases. What was sequenced was PBMCs. The TCR was taken from a human donor in good health (CMV status not recorded). Some clones in this sample may be carry-over from other donors' samples. The CDR3 reads CASSYDRAATEAFF. CDR3 DNA sequence: TGTGCCAGCAGTTACGACAGGGCCGCCACTGAAGCTTTCTTT.